Following are 3 T cell receptor beta chains from one sample sequenced in a study of cytomegalovirus exposure and HLA in healthy donors (dated by TCRdb to between 2016 and 2019). The library came from the immunoSEQ multiplex PCR assay. The multiplex PCR relied on a mix of 60 forward primers for TCR Vbeta segments and 13 reverse primers for TCR Jbeta segments. This immuneACCESS table, as held by TCRdb, lists in-frame sequences with V and J called but not all clones. Of the missing ones, under half trace to an unresolved V gene in checked studies; the others have no known cause. The sample has over 150,000 clones on record, roughly 77% of them singletons. 1% of the sample is held by the ten biggest clonotypes. The sequenced sample consisted of PBMCs. The receptors were gathered from a woman in her 50s in good health and CMV-seropositive.

The chain has TRBV7-9 and TRBJ2-3, with TRBD2 matching over 11 bases. Unmatched junction bases numbered 9, after V lost 4 bases and J lost 0 bases. This CDR3 is built from 18 residues. Germline V gene data show CDR1 as SEHNR and CDR2 as FQNEAQ (reference sequence). CDR3 sequence reads: CASSYWPSGRQSTDTQYF. For the CDR3, the DNA is TGTGCCAGCAGCTATTGGCCTAGCGGGAGGCAAAGCACAGATACGCAGTATTTT.

CDR3 loop: CASSLDGRGGDTQYF. CDR3 DNA: TGTGCCAGCAGCTTGGATGGGCGGGGGGGAGATACGCAGTATTTT. The rearrangement uses TRBV5-4 and TRBJ2-3; 9 bases fit TRBD2. CDR3 length equals 15 residues. CDR1 and CDR2 (germline): SGHNT, YYREEE (reference sequence). V was clipped by 0 bases and J by 5 bases; unmatched bases: 4.

A few counts support this clone. The chain carries TRBV7-9 and TRBJ2-7; 7 bases line up with TRBD1. V lost 5 bases to trimming and J lost 6 bases; unmatched junction nucleotides: 4. This CDR3 is 12 amino acids long. Germline V gene sequence: CDR1 SEHNR, CDR2 FQNEAQ (reference sequence). The CDR3 coding sequence is TGTGCCAGCAGCGCCAGGGACAGCGAGCAGTACTTC. Translation: CASSARDSEQYF.